These 9 T cell receptor beta chains came from one sample sequenced in a study of blood T cells in healthy people across ages. The authors ran a second PCR of about 7 to 12 cycles using a sample-barcoded 5' primer and a J-beta primer mix. In TCRdb, the 5' RACE reads were re-called with MiXCR into one record per CDR3 protein. In the table there are approximately 1.5 million distinct CDR3 sequences, approximately 32% of which are singletons. Sequenced sample: blood. These receptors all come from a woman aged 25 to 45 in good health.

Only a few counts were recorded for this clonotype. This sequence joins TRBV29-1 and TRBJ1-4; D perhaps matches TRBD1 (5 bases). The V gene lost 1 base and the J gene lost 8 bases, with 14 bases spanning the gap. The germline gives CDR1 SQVTM, CDR2 ANQGSEA. The CDR3 runs to 14 residues. The CDR3 protein is CSVEGGQEGEKLFF. CDR3 nucleotide sequence: TGCAGCGTTGAAGGGGGCCAGGAGGGGGAAAAACTGTTTTTT.

The chain combines TRBV9 with TRBJ2-1, with 9 positions matching TRBD2. In germline, CDR1 is SGDLS, CDR2 YYNGEE. The V gene end was trimmed by 4 bases and the J gene end by 9 bases; junction bases not matched to a gene: 11. This CDR3 comprises 15 residues. As DNA, the CDR3 is TGTGCCAGCAGCCCGCGGGAGGGCGTTTTTATTGAGCAGTTCTTC. Translating gives CASSPREGVFIEQFF. The entire variable domain, with the rest obtained from reference TRBV9 and TRBJ2-1, is as follows: DSGVTQTPKHLITATGQRVTLRCSPRSGDLSVYWYQQSLDQGLQFLIQYYNGEERAKGNILERFSAQQFPDLHSELNLSSLELGDSALYFCASSPREGVFIEQFFGPGTRLTVL.

J is TRBJ1-2 and V is TRBV11-2, with unresolved D. Germline CDR1 reads SGHAT; CDR2 reads FQNNGV. The CDR3 is 16 residues long. Trimming left V 5 bases short and J 3 bases short, with 19 bases between. DNA for the CDR3: TGTGCCAGCAGCCCATTTTTGGAAGGGCTTGACTATGGCTACACCTTC. Its translation is CASSPFLEGLDYGYTF.

The chain employs TRBV7-2 and TRBJ1-6, with TRBD1 matching 7 bases. The germline V gene encodes CDR1 SGHTA and CDR2 FQGNSA. The J segment lost 13 bases and the V segment lost 3 bases, leaving 3 bases of the junction unmatched. The CDR3 has 12 residues. As DNA, the CDR3 is TGTGCCAGCAGCTTGGGACAGAGCCCCCTCCACTTT. This translates into CASSLGQSPLHF.

The genes are TRBV5-1 and TRBJ1-2; D ambiguous. Trimming shortened V by 2 bases and J by 6 bases, and 26 bases separated the two germline ends. There are 18 residues in the CDR3. CDR1 and CDR2 (germline): SGHRS, YFSETQ. The CDR3 DNA sequence: TGCGCCAGCAGCTTTCGTCCACAACAATCAACCATATGGGATGGCTACACCTTC. Amino acids: CASSFRPQQSTIWDGYTF.

This clonotype was observed a few times. The chain carries TRBV5-1 and TRBJ2-5; D uncertain. Trimming removed 0 bases at V and 4 bases at J, with 16 bases between. Germline CDR1 is SGHRS and CDR2 is YFSETQ. CDR3 size: 16 residues. In DNA, the CDR3 is TGCGCCAGCAGCTTGGTGGCTAGTGGTAGGGCAGAGACCCAGTACTTC. This sequence encodes CASSLVASGRAETQYF.

This clonotype has ten or more counts. One end of the junction varies from germline; a read error may be responsible. The chain has TRBV3-1 and TRBJ2-2; D possibly corresponds to TRBD2 (5 bases). Germline CDR1 and CDR2: LGHDT and YNNKEL (reference sequence). CDR3 length: 13 residues. The CDR3 DNA follows: TGCGCCAGCAGCCAACGGGGAACCGGGGAGCTGTTTTTT. Translating gives CASSQRGTGELFF.

J is TRBJ2-5 and V is TRBV28, with 10 bases matching TRBD1. This CDR3 contains 15 residues. Germline CDR1 MDHEN, CDR2 SYDVKM. The V segment lost 4 bases and the J segment 4 bases; nucleotides outside the gene matches: 6. The CDR3 DNA follows: TGTGCCAGCAGTTCTTCAGGACAGGGGGTAGAGACCCAGTACTTC. It is translated as CASSSSGQGVETQYF.

V is TRBV27 and J is TRBJ2-7, with D perhaps TRBD2 (6 bases). This CDR3 region has 13 residues. Trimming shortened V by 6 bases and J by 6 bases, and 15 bases separated the two germline ends. The germline gives CDR1 MNHEY, CDR2 SMNVEV (reference sequence). The CDR3 protein is CASSYGRGSEQYF. Here the CDR3 DNA reads TGTGCCAGCAGCTATGGACGGGGGTCCGAGCAGTACTTC.